These 4 T cell receptor beta chains were all obtained from the same sample, sequenced in a study of cytomegalovirus exposure and HLA in healthy donors. Vbeta (60) and Jbeta (13) primers were used in the PCR. Some clones are missing from TCRdb's copy, which holds only in-frame ones; the method was immunoSEQ multiplex PCR. The sample lists about 100,000 clones, 79% seen once, with approximately 3.7% in the top ten. Sequencing input: PBMCs. These receptors all come from a female donor in good health and CMV-seropositive.

V gene TRBV19 combines with J gene TRBJ2-1; 12 positions agree with TRBD2. CDR3 size: 15 residues. Germline V gene lookup returns CDR1 LNHDA and CDR2 SQIVND (reference sequence). J was trimmed by 2 bases and V by 6 bases; bases with no gene match: 2. The CDR3 sequence: CASRRTSGTYNEQFF. CDR3 nucleotides: TGTGCCAGTAGGCGGACTAGCGGGACCTACAATGAGCAGTTCTTC.

The rearrangement joins TRBV27 to TRBJ2-7; 9 bases agree with TRBD2. The CDR3 has 14 residues. Germline lookup yields CDR1 MNHEY and CDR2 SMNVEV (reference sequence). V lost 3 bases, J lost 5 bases, and 5 bases stayed unmatched. CDR3 in amino acids: CASSFSGSVHEQYF. For the CDR3, the DNA is TGTGCCAGCAGTTTTAGCGGGAGCGTCCACGAGCAGTACTTC.

J is TRBJ2-5 and V is TRBV4-2, with D possibly matching TRBD2 (7 bases). CDR1 LGHNA and CDR2 YNFKEQ come from the germline V gene. V lost 4 bases, J lost 2 bases, and 17 bases lay in between. This CDR3 is built from 16 residues. In DNA, the CDR3 is TGTGCCAGCAGCCGGGGGGGGCGGGACACTCAAGAGACCCAGTACTTC. This gives the protein CASSRGGRDTQETQYF.

This clone was seen only a few times. V gene TRBV7-8 combines with J gene TRBJ2-1, with a tentative D call TRBD2 (7 bases). CDR3 size: 15 residues. Germline V gene sequence: CDR1 SGHVS, CDR2 FQNEAQ. Trimming removed 0 bases at V and 7 bases at J, with 13 bases between. CDR3 DNA sequence: TGTGCCAGCAGCTTAGCGCGGGGGAGGGGGAATGAGCAGTTCTTC. Translating gives CASSLARGRGNEQFF.